The present T cell receptor beta chain was sequenced within a study of blood T cell repertoires in COVID-19 (dated by TCRdb to 2020 to 2021). Regarding the research as a whole: Samples covering the acute and convalescent phases of COVID-19 were provided by collaborators in the United States, Italy and Spain. The prospective study material was composed of cDNA or gDNA derived from T cells, B-cell-depleted T cells, or PBMCs. HLA class I and class II types, where available, came from metadata supplied by the sample provider rather than from assay-based typing. Nearly every sample came with metadata listing a de-identified subject ID, COVID-19 status, age in years and sex. Samples came from the ongoing ImmuneRACE study (first 160 participants) plus 1,254 subjects from 6 global collaborators. The repertoires were released in a freely available public database intended as a resource for research on the immune response to SARS-CoV-2. Deeply sampled blood TCRbeta repertoires from subjects exposed to, actively infected with, or recovered from COVID-19 were included in the dataset.

TCRbeta CDR3 regions were amplified from genomic DNA by means of the immunoSEQ Assay, a bias-controlled multiplex PCR. As for how the authors treated the data: Nucleated cell counts per sample were estimated from amplification of reference gene primers within the assay. To quantify the absolute abundance of each unique TCRbeta CDR3 rearrangement, sequence reads were collapsed and filtered. For each sample, productive Simpson clonality was calculated by taking the square root of Simpson's diversity index across productive rearrangements. Held by TCRdb, this immuneACCESS table contains in-frame sequences only and omits some clones. Under half of the omission traces to an unresolved V gene where checked; the cause of the rest is unknown. V, J and clone size reflect that table, while D and trimming were determined from the DNA. The sample table lists 11,000 to 15,000 clones, about 83% of them with a count of one. The ten most abundant clones make up 25% to 40% of the sample.

Notes on this clone: Its recognized antigen is unknown. Base quality data are lacking; no much larger clone is found one base away.

CDR1 and CDR2, per the germline V gene, are SGHRS and YFSETQ. Inclusive of the bounding cysteine and phenylalanine, the CDR3 is 13 residues long. Solely the CDR3 DNA is kept, with 39 bases framed from the first base. The germline ends are 5 bases apart after V is trimmed by 0 bases and J by 3 bases. Collaborating institutions collected whole blood in K2EDTA tubes following their own protocols. For TCRbeta analysis, collaborators shipped samples as frozen whole blood, isolated PBMCs, or DNA extracted from either of those sample types. Findings and caveats that apply to the study as a whole: The amount of clinical and demographic metadata varied by source and participant and was provided uncurated.

The sequence was collected from a human donor in a cohort sampled during active COVID-19. The V gene is TRBV5-1 and the J gene is TRBJ2-3; the D gene identity is not certain. The sequenced sample consisted of peripheral blood. DNA sequence: TGCGCCAGCAGCTTGGGAGAGACAGATACGCAGTATTTT. It is translated as CASSLGETDTQYF. Supplemented by the reference TRBV5-1 and TRBJ2-3 proteins around the CDR3, the complete variable domain is KAGVTQTPRYLIKTRGQQVTLSCSPISGHRSVSWYQQTPGQGLQFLFEYFSETQRNKGNFPGRFSGRQFSNSRSEMNVSTLELGDSALYLCASSLGETDTQYFGPGTRLTVL.